This TCR beta chain was recorded in a study of blood T cell repertoires in COVID-19. For the study at large: The United States, Italy and Spain supplied acute and convalescent COVID-19 samples.

Assay: immunoSEQ multiplex PCR; the TCRdb copy retains only in-frame clones and omits some. Among 190,000 or so clones listed, under 90% were seen once. The V end was cut by 1 base, the J end by 3 bases, with 9 bases between. Germline CDR1 SGHTA, CDR2 FQGNSA. The CDR3 spans 14 residues. Sequencing was carried out using peripheral blood. The TCR originated in a man aged 35-49 years with acute or convalescent COVID-19. The rearrangement uses TRBV7-2 and TRBJ2-5, with D possibly TRBD2 on 6 matching bases. CDR3 loop: CASSLDGGKETQYF. In DNA, the CDR3 is TGTGCCAGCAGCTTAGATGGGGGGAAAGAGACCCAGTACTTC.